The 14 T cell receptor delta chains below were found in one sample sequenced in a study of gammadelta T cells in human blood. TCRdb re-processed the RT-PCR reads via CATT. The sample holds about 1,300 delta-chain clones; 25% to 35% are singletons and the top ten take less than 9.5%. The material sequenced was non-Vgamma9Vdelta2 gamma-delta T cells from fetal blood. These receptor sequences come from a human fetus.

This clone was observed a few times. A clone one base away is much larger, so this may be a read error. The chain recombines TRDV1 with TRDJ2, with 10 bases that match TRDD3. CDR1 TSWWSYY and CDR2 QGS come from the germline V gene. The CDR3 covers 25 residues. The trim removed 4 bases at V and 1 base at J, leaving 30 bases unmatched. CDR3 sequence (DNA): TGTGCTCTTGGGGGCTGGCTTTCCTACGACGGGGGGATACGCGCCATTTTCCTTTTGACAGCACAACTCTTCTTT. Translating gives CALGGWLSYDGGIRAIFLLTAQLFF.

On this clone itself: One base away lies a much larger clone, so this may be a sequencing read error. The rearrangement joins TRAV38-2/DV8 to TRDJ1; 12 bases map to TRDD3. Germline CDR1 reads TSESDYY; CDR2 reads QEAYKQQN. With 2 bases clipped from V and 0 bases from J, the junction kept 11 bases outside the gene matches. This CDR3 contains 19 residues. DNA for the CDR3: TGTGCTTATAGGAGTACCCTTCCGTACTGGGGGATACACACCGATAAACTCATCTTT. Its translation is CAYRSTLPYWGIHTDKLIF.

This clone occurred a few times. The V and J genes are TRDV1 and TRDJ1; no definite D call. CDR1 is TSWWSYY, CDR2 QGS, per germline. The CDR3 runs to 18 residues. Trimming stripped 0 bases from V and 0 bases from J, with 17 bases between. The CDR3 sequence: CALGELGPHGPYTDKLIF. CDR3 in DNA: TGTGCTCTTGGGGAACTGGGTCCTCACGGTCCCTACACCGATAAACTCATCTTT.

In its sample, this clone ranks as medium-sized (0.01 to 0.1%). The chain couples TRDV1 to TRDJ2, with 9 bases lining up with TRDD2. Looked up from germline, CDR1 is TSWWSYY and CDR2 is QGS. The junction had 11 bases not matched to a gene; V was cut back by 3 bases and J by 0 bases. This CDR3 is built from 19 residues. CDR3 loop: CALGDFAFLRNPLTAQLFF. The CDR3 DNA is TGTGCTCTTGGGGATTTCGCCTTCCTACGTAACCCTTTGACAGCACAACTCTTCTTT.

To note about this clone: A single base separates this from a much larger clone, so it may be a read error. This chain joins TRDV1 and TRDJ2; D possibly corresponds to TRDD2 (6 bases). V gave up 2 bases and J gave up 0 bases, with 28 bases separating them. The CDR3 length is 22 residues. The germline V gene has CDR1 TSWWSYY and CDR2 QGS. CDR3 bases: TGTGCTCTTGGGGAAAGGAGTCCTACGATAATAAGAACTCCGGCTTTGACAGCACAACTCTTCTTT. This translates into CALGERSPTIIRTPALTAQLFF.

By share of the sample, this clone is large. The rearrangement links TRDV1 to TRDJ1; 8 bases are shared with TRDD3. CDR1 and CDR2 from the germline V gene are TSWWSYY and QGS. V shed 0 bases and J 0 bases; nucleotides not matched to a gene: 12. This CDR3 has 19 residues. The CDR3 region has the DNA TGTGCTCTTGGGGAACTTGAACGCCGTGGGGGATTGTACACCGATAAACTCATCTTT. Protein sequence: CALGELERRGGLYTDKLIF.

Note on this clone: A much larger clone is a single base away; this may be a read error. The rearrangement links TRDV1 to TRDJ2; D is uncertain. V was cut by 4 bases and J by 1 base, with 16 bases left in between. The germline CDR1 and CDR2 sequences are TSWWSYY and QGS. This CDR3 spans 17 amino acids. CDR3 DNA sequence: TGTGCTCTTGGGGTACTAGTTATCGGGAGTTTGACAGCACAACTCTTCTTT. Its translation: CALGVLVIGSLTAQLFF.

Concerning this clone itself: Being one base from a much bigger clone, this may be a read error. The chain recombines TRDV2 with TRDJ2; D remains unclear. The V and J ends lost 5 bases and 5 bases respectively, with 14 bases between them. The germline V gene encodes CDR1 GEAIGNYY and CDR2 EKD. The CDR3 loop spans 14 amino acids. The CDR3 is CACVFYIHTAQLFF. The CDR3 nucleotides are TGTGCCTGTGTCTTCTACATCCATACAGCACAACTCTTCTTT.

A note on this clone: It may be a read error: a sequence one base away is much more abundant. This sequence joins TRDV1 and TRDJ1; TRDD3 agrees at 10 bases. Near its end, the DNA agrees better with TRDJ2, so the J call may be wrong. Germline loops: CDR1 TSWWSYY, CDR2 QGS. This CDR3 spans 28 amino acids. In DNA form, the CDR3 reads TGTGCTCTTGGGGGCCTCCCCGGGCATTTCTCATTGCCTTCCCTAGACTGGGGGATGTGGACTTCGACAGCACAACTCTTCTTT. Translation gives CALGGLPGHFSLPSLDWGMWTSTAQLFF.

This clone is classed as medium-sized (0.01 to 0.1%). The chain is built from TRDV2 and TRDJ3; 11 bases match TRDD3. Trimming cost V 0 bases and J 3 bases; bases outside gene matches: 12. Germline V gene data show CDR1 as GEAIGNYY and CDR2 as EKD. The CDR3 extends over 21 amino acids. The CDR3 sequence is CACDTIWGIRNEVWDTRQMFF. CDR3 in DNA: TGTGCCTGTGACACCATTTGGGGGATACGGAATGAAGTCTGGGACACCCGACAGATGTTTTTC.

Regarding this clone: Possible read error: a much larger clone is one base away. The gene calls are TRDV2 and TRDJ3, with 7 nucleotides matching TRDD3. Germline V gene sequence: CDR1 GEAIGNYY, CDR2 EKD. The CDR3 extends over 21 amino acids. V lost 0 bases, J lost 2 bases, and 15 bases stayed unmatched. In DNA form, the CDR3 reads TGTGCCTGTGACACCGCGGTACTGAGGGATACCCCCCCCTGGGACACCCGACAGATGTTTTTC. Its protein product is CACDTAVLRDTPPWDTRQMFF.

By share, this clone ranks as large. The gene calls are TRAV29/DV5 and TRDJ2; 10 nucleotides match TRDD3. The CDR3 sequence is 23 residues long. Germline trimming cut 0 bases from V and 1 base from J; bases unmatched to any gene: 24. CDR1 is NSMFDY and CDR2 is ISSIKDK in the germline V gene. The DNA for the CDR3 is TGTGCAGCAAGCGTGTTTCTCTCTACTGGGGGATCGCGTGGGTCGGATTTGACAGCACAACTCTTCTTT. Encoded protein: CAASVFLSTGGSRGSDLTAQLFF.

As regards this clone: This may be a read error: a much more frequent sequence differs by one nucleotide. The chain joins TRAV29/DV5 to TRDJ1; the match to TRDD3 covers 12 bases. CDR3 length equals 22 residues. J was trimmed by 2 bases and V by 2 bases; bases with no gene match: 25. Germline-derived CDR1 and CDR2 are NSMFDY and ISSIKDK. The CDR3 region is CAARSLRTYLLGDTSHTDKLIF. The CDR3 DNA is TGTGCAGCAAGATCCCTACGAACATACTTACTGGGGGATACTTCGCATACCGATAAACTCATCTTT.

This clone is large within its sample. Other DNA variants within this sample encode the same CDR3. The chain carries TRAV23/DV6 and TRDJ2; 9 nucleotides align to TRDD3. Germline V lookup: CDR1 NTAFDY, CDR2 IRPDVSE (reference sequence). This CDR3 comprises 14 residues. DNA for the CDR3: TGTGCTGTACTGGGGGACCCGTTGACAGCACAACTCTTCTTT. This gives the protein CAVLGDPLTAQLFF.